The next 4 T cell receptor beta chains were all read from a single sample in a study of CD8 T cells in ankylosing spondylitis. MiXCR, applied by TCRdb to the 5' RACE reads, yields one record per CDR3 protein. The sample yields around 30,000 distinct CDR3 sequences, 14% seen once. Sequenced sample: blood. These receptors were collected from a male donor with ankylosing spondylitis or in good health (not recorded which).

A few counts support this clonotype. The chain links TRBV15 to TRBJ2-1; D not resolved. Germline V gene lookup returns CDR1 LNHNV and CDR2 YYDKDF (reference sequence). The germline V and J ends were trimmed by 2 bases and 16 bases, with 15 bases remaining between them. CDR3 size: 12 residues. The CDR3 region has the DNA TGTGCCACCAGCAGACCCACTCCTCCCTATTTCTTC. It codes for CATSRPTPPYFF.

The chain employs TRBV27 and TRBJ2-5, with D possibly being TRBD1 (5 bases). CDR3 length: 15 amino acids. CDR1 MNHEY and CDR2 SMNVEV come from the germline V gene (reference sequence). V gave up 1 base and J gave up 4 bases, with 13 bases separating them. The DNA for the CDR3 is TGTGCCAGCAGTTTATTCCTTGGGCAGGGAGAGACCCAGTACTTC. Encoded protein: CASSLFLGQGETQYF.

This clonotype was picked up many times. The rearrangement joins TRBV20-1 to TRBJ2-3; D assignment may be TRBD1 or TRBD2 (6 bases each). The CDR3 consists of 15 residues. Germline loops: CDR1 DFQATT, CDR2 SNEGSKA (reference sequence). Trimming left V 0 bases short and J 3 bases short, with 13 bases between. CDR3 DNA sequence: TGCAGTGCTAGAGAGACGGGGGCGCCGACAGATACGCAGTATTTT. This gives the protein CSARETGAPTDTQYF.

The rearrangement uses TRBV30 and TRBJ2-2; TRBD2 might be the D (6 bases). Per germline, CDR1 GTSNPN and CDR2 SVGIG (reference sequence). The V end lost 1 base, the J end lost 2 bases, and 11 bases lay between the germline ends. The CDR3 has 15 residues. This chain's CDR3 is CAWSANGRNTGELFF. DNA for the CDR3: TGTGCCTGGAGTGCAAACGGGAGAAACACCGGGGAGCTGTTTTTT.